Included here is one T cell receptor (beta chain) sequence, with context. The antigen is undetermined. This specimen comes from a study of T cell responses to AZD1222 COVID-19 vaccine. TCRdb's copy holds only in-frame clones and misses some; the assay was immunoSEQ multiplex PCR. The table includes 130,000 or so clones, around 94% detected once. The germline CDR1 and CDR2 sequences are SQVTM and ANQGSEA. Trimming took off 2 bases at V and 3 bases at J, with 18 bases between the two ends. The CDR3 loop spans 16 amino acids. Regarding the study as a whole: Receipt of two AZD1222 doses was followed by a rise in Spike-specific TCR breadth and depth.

This TCR was sampled from an adult in good health. The chain carries TRBV29-1 and TRBJ2-3; D gene unclear. Sequenced material: peripheral blood, taken on day 0 of AZD1222 vaccination. The CDR3, as DNA: TGCAGCGTTGAACCCCCCCCTATGCTTCGGACAGATACGCAGTATTTT. Amino acid sequence: CSVEPPPMLRTDTQYF.